This entry lists 5 T cell receptor beta chains sequenced from one sample in a study of TIL therapy for anti-PD-1-resistant metastatic lung cancer. Sample time point: pre-treatment sample, taken before nivolumab and TIL therapy. The libraries were made with immunoSEQ v3. Clones were read by immunoSEQ multiplex PCR, and TCRdb kept only the in-frame ones, dropping some. This sample yields more than 45,000 clones, of which 73% are seen a single time; 1.5% to 2% belongs to the top ten. Sequenced material: blood, taken at baseline. The source of these receptors is a person between 25 and 80 years old with non-small cell lung cancer.

J is TRBJ2-1 and V is TRBV6-5; 10 bases align to TRBD2. J was trimmed by 5 bases and V by 6 bases; bases with no gene match: 7. CDR3 length equals 15 residues. Per germline, CDR1 MNHEY and CDR2 SVGAGI. The CDR3 bases are TGTGCCAGCAGCCCCGGGACTAGCGTTAACAATGAGCAGTTCTTC. Its protein product is CASSPGTSVNNEQFF.

The chain carries TRBV20-1 and TRBJ1-3; the D is unclear. Trimming stripped 6 bases from V and 7 bases from J, with 10 bases between. This CDR3 region has 11 residues. In germline, CDR1 is DFQATT, CDR2 SNEGSKA (reference sequence). The DNA of the CDR3 is TGCAGTGCGCGATCGGGGAACACCATATATTTT. Translated, it gives CSARSGNTIYF.

The chain couples TRBV7-3 to TRBJ2-2; the D gene is possibly TRBD1 (6 bases). CDR1 and CDR2 (germline): SGHTA, FQGTGA. Trimming pared 5 bases from V and 5 bases from J, leaving 12 bases between. The CDR3 runs to 14 residues. This CDR3 reads CASSKLTGTGELFF. CDR3 coding DNA: TGTGCCAGCAGCAAACTTACAGGGACCGGGGAGCTGTTTTTT.

The chain has TRBV9 and TRBJ2-3; TRBD2 might be the D (5 bases). CDR1 SGDLS and CDR2 YYNGEE come from the germline V gene. V was clipped by 4 bases and J by 5 bases, with 11 bases between them. CDR3 size: 13 residues. The CDR3 region is CASSPRTGDTQYF. The CDR3 DNA reads TGTGCCAGCAGCCCGCGGACTGGAGATACGCAGTATTTT. Using reference TRBV9 and TRBJ2-3 for the parts outside the CDR3, the full variable domain is DSGVTQTPKHLITATGQRVTLRCSPRSGDLSVYWYQQSLDQGLQFLIQYYNGEERAKGNILERFSAQQFPDLHSELNLSSLELGDSALYFCASSPRTGDTQYFGPGTRLTVL.

The V and J genes are TRBV30 and TRBJ2-5, with TRBD1 matching over 7 bases. The length of the CDR3 is 15 residues. The V gene end was trimmed by 3 bases and the J gene end by 3 bases; junction bases not matched to a gene: 10. Per the germline V gene, CDR1 is GTSNPN and CDR2 is SVGIG (reference sequence). The CDR3 DNA sequence: TGTGCCTGGAGCCCGGGACAGTTGGGAGAAGAGACCCAGTACTTC. Translated: CAWSPGQLGEETQYF.